The entry that follows covers one T cell receptor (beta chain) sequence. Trimming stripped 5 bases from V and 3 bases from J, with 16 bases between. Germline V CDR1 and CDR2: MNHNY, SVGAGI (reference sequence). The CDR3 covers 15 residues. This sample was included in a study of blood T cell repertoires in COVID-19. Whole-study context: The origin of the acute and convalescent COVID-19 samples was the United States, Italy and Spain.

Method: immunoSEQ multiplex PCR; TCRdb's copy keeps in-frame clones and lacks some. The table includes roughly 220,000 clones, about 83% detected once. Sequenced sample: PBMCs or T cells enriched from blood (not recorded which). The chain is built from TRBV6-6 and TRBJ2-5; no reliable D call. This TCR was sampled from a woman aged 40-49 years who had recovered from COVID-19. The CDR3 region has the DNA TGTGCCAGCAGTCTTGACGTTGACTCTGAAGAGACCCAGTACTTC. It is translated as CASSLDVDSEETQYF.